These 16 T cell receptor beta chains were sequenced from one sample in a study of T cell clonality in common variable immunodeficiency. The data were produced by immunoSEQ multiplex PCR, yet TCRdb's version contains in-frame clones alone and is incomplete. The sample holds under 50,000 clones, and no clone turns up only once. The specimen was peripheral blood mononuclear cells. Receptors originate from a person aged 18 to 70 in good health.

This clone has at least ten counts. The CDR3 loop reads CASSPAGRGEETQYF. CDR3 DNA, as far as it was read: TGCGCCAGCAGCCCGGCGGGCCGCGGCGAGGAGACC. The rearrangement joins TRBV5-1 to TRBJ2-5, with D perhaps matching TRBD2 (5 bases). Read sequence stops 3 residues before the CDR3 end, and the germline J gene provides the missing end. Germline CDR1 and CDR2: SGHRS and YFSETQ. This CDR3 is 15 amino acids long. Trimming cost V 4 bases and J 5 bases, with 18 bases left between them.

This clone was observed at least ten times. The read gets to within 3 residues of the CDR3 end, and the germline J gene fills in the rest. The chain couples TRBV19 to TRBJ2-4; no definite D call. The CDR3 contains 18 residues. Trimming removed 3 bases from V and 0 bases from J, with 18 bases in between. Germline lookup yields CDR1 LNHDA and CDR2 SQIVND (reference sequence). CDR3 in amino acids: CASSIKVVADLAKNIQYF. The CDR3 bases that were read are TGTGCCAGTAGTATCAAGGTGGTGGCAGATCTAGCCAAAAACATT.

This clone was observed at least ten times. Sequencing ends 3 residues short of the CDR3 end; the germline J gene provides the rest. The rearrangement uses TRBV20-1 and TRBJ2-3, with 16 nucleotides matching TRBD2. The CDR3 is made up of 17 amino acids. The trim removed 1 base at V and 5 bases at J, leaving 6 bases unmatched. The germline V gene has CDR1 DFQATT and CDR2 SNEGSKA (reference sequence). The DNA read from the CDR3 is TGCAGTGCTAGAGGGGGACTAGCGGGGGGGCCGGTAGATACG. Translating gives CSARGGLAGGPVDT. The whole CDR3 protein is CSARGGLAGGPVDTQYF.

This clone was seen repeatedly, ten times or more. The read comes to an end 3 residues before the CDR3 does, leaving the germline J gene to fill in the end. V is TRBV29-1 and J is TRBJ1-2; D possibly corresponds to TRBD1 (5 bases). From germline, CDR1 is SQVTM and CDR2 ANQGSEA. V shed 4 bases and J shed 2 bases, with 11 bases lying between them. This CDR3 spans 13 amino acids. The CDR3 sequence is CSVAGRLNYGYTF. CDR3 DNA, as far as it was read: TGCAGCGTTGCAGGGAGGCTGAACTATGGC.

Turning to this clone: The CDR3 extends 3 residues past the end of the read, so its final part is completed from the germline J gene. V gene TRBV7-2 combines with J gene TRBJ1-2; TRBD1 might be the D (6 bases). Per germline, CDR1 SGHTA and CDR2 FQGNSA. The CDR3 spans 14 residues. The CDR3 sequence: CASSLQRGAYDYTF. CDR3 DNA, as far as it was read: TGTGCCAGCAGCTTACAGCGGGGGGCCTACGAC.

This clone was seen ten or more times. The read comes to an end 3 residues before the CDR3 does, leaving the germline J gene to fill in the end. The chain couples TRBV20-1 to TRBJ1-5; D gene unclear. This CDR3 has 12 amino acids. Germline V gene sequence: CDR1 DFQATT, CDR2 SNEGSKA (reference sequence). V lost 5 bases, J lost 7 bases, and 12 bases lay in between. Incomplete CDR3 DNA: TGCAGTGCTCCCGGTCCAGGACAGCCC. Its protein product is CSAPGPGQP. The whole CDR3 is CSAPGPGQPQHF.

This clone was seen repeatedly, ten times or more. The read ends 3 residues before the CDR3 terminus; that terminus is restored from the germline J gene. V gene TRBV19 combines with J gene TRBJ2-7; 11 nucleotides line up with TRBD1. V lost 4 bases and J lost 2; bases outside the gene matches: 4. The CDR3 spans 15 residues. Germline CDR1 LNHDA, CDR2 SQIVND (reference sequence). The CDR3 spells CASSSPGQGAYEQYF. The DNA read from the CDR3 is TGTGCCAGTAGTAGCCCGGGACAGGGGGCCTACGAG.

This clone was seen more than once but under ten times. The likely explanation is a read error, given a far larger clone one base away. The CDR3: CATSLGRLVSKETQYF. The DNA read from the CDR3 is TGTGCCACCAGCTTAGGGAGACTAGTGTCTAAAGAGACC. The chain links TRBV7-7 to TRBJ2-5; D may be TRBD2 (6 bases). The CDR3 end is not reached by the read, which stops 3 residues before it; the germline J gene fills it in. This CDR3 comprises 16 residues. The V gene's germline CDR1 is SSHAT and CDR2 FNYEAQ (reference sequence).

The table lists this clone with a few counts. An end of the junction does not agree with germline; a read error may underlie this. With the read ending 3 residues before the CDR3 end, the germline J gene is used to fill in that end. Other nucleotide sequences from this sample produce the same CDR3. This chain joins TRBV30 and TRBJ1-3; 8 bases are a match to TRBD1. The CDR3 is made up of 15 amino acids. Germline assignment: CDR1 GTSNPN and CDR2 SVGIG (reference sequence). CDR3 loop: CAWIGQGTSGNTIYF. The DNA read from the CDR3 is TGTGCCTGGATCGGACAGGGAACGTCTGGAAACACT.

This clone was seen repeatedly, ten times or more. The read comes to an end 3 residues before the CDR3 does, leaving the germline J gene to fill in the end. The rearrangement uses TRBV20-1 and TRBJ1-3; D might be TRBD1 (5 bases). The CDR3 runs to 13 residues. From germline, CDR1 is DFQATT and CDR2 SNEGSKA (reference sequence). V was clipped by 5 bases and J by 2 bases, with 10 bases between them. The chain's CDR3 is CSAGAGAGNTIYF. CDR3 DNA (partial): TGCAGTGCTGGAGCGGGGGCTGGAAACACC.

As concerns this clone: With the read ending 3 residues before the CDR3 end, the germline J gene is used to fill in that end. V gene TRBV7-7 combines with J gene TRBJ2-3; D possibly corresponds to TRBD2 (7 bases). The germline CDR1 and CDR2 sequences are SSHAT and FNYEAQ (reference sequence). CDR3 length equals 14 residues. CDR3 loop: CASSPGGRQETQYF. CDR3 DNA, as far as it was read: TGTGCCAGCAGCCCCGGGGGGCGCCAAGAGACG.

Ten or more counts support this clone. The CDR3 end is not reached by the read, which stops 3 residues before it; the germline J gene fills it in. V usage is TRBV18 and J usage is TRBJ1-2; 9 bases fit TRBD1. Germline lookup yields CDR1 KGHSH and CDR2 LQKENI. The CDR3 consists of 19 residues. Trimming at V came to 2 bases and at J to 3 bases, leaving 16 bases not matched to a gene. The chain's CDR3 is CASSPIQHMTGGSDYGYTF. The CDR3 DNA, read in part, is TGTGCCAGCTCACCAATACAGCACATGACAGGGGGGTCGGACTATGGC.

This clone was seen many times. Read sequence stops 3 residues before the CDR3 end, and the germline J gene provides the missing end. J is TRBJ2-1 and V is TRBV19, with 9 bases matching TRBD1. Germline CDR1 reads LNHDA; CDR2 reads SQIVND (reference sequence). The CDR3 loop spans 16 amino acids. Trimming cost V 7 bases and J 6 bases; bases outside gene matches: 13. The part of the CDR3 DNA that was read is TGTGCCAGTATTCCACCCTCGGGACAGGGTCGCAATGAG. It is translated as CASIPPSGQGRNE. In full, the CDR3 reads CASIPPSGQGRNEQFF.

In this sample, this clone turned up many times. The read ends 3 residues early relative to the CDR3; the germline J gene fills the gap. V gene TRBV6-1 combines with J gene TRBJ2-4; possible D gene TRBD1, 5 bases. Germline CDR1 and CDR2: MNHNS and SASEGT. The CDR3 is made up of 11 amino acids. The CDR3 bases that were read are TGTGCCAGCAGTGTGGGGCCTCTT. This gives the protein CASSVGPL. The whole CDR3 protein is CASSVGPLQYF.

In its sample, this clone was seen many times. The CDR3 end lies 3 residues beyond the end of the read and is filled in from the germline J gene. The chain uses TRBV20-1 and TRBJ1-2, with unresolved D. This CDR3 spans 10 amino acids. Per the germline V gene, CDR1 is DFQATT and CDR2 is SNEGSKA (reference sequence). The CDR3: CSASRLVYTF. The covered CDR3 bases are TGCAGTGCTTCTAGACTAGTA.

This clone has a count of ten or more. The read ends 3 residues early relative to the CDR3; the germline J gene fills the gap. This rearrangement joins TRBV20-1 to TRBJ2-2, with 10 bases matching TRBD2. The trim removed 5 bases at V and 7 bases at J, leaving 7 bases unmatched. The germline CDR1 and CDR2 sequences are DFQATT and SNEGSKA (reference sequence). CDR3 length equals 14 residues. CDR3 protein: CSADQGLANGELFF. The sequenced CDR3 bases are TGCAGTGCTGATCAGGGACTAGCGAACGGGGAG.